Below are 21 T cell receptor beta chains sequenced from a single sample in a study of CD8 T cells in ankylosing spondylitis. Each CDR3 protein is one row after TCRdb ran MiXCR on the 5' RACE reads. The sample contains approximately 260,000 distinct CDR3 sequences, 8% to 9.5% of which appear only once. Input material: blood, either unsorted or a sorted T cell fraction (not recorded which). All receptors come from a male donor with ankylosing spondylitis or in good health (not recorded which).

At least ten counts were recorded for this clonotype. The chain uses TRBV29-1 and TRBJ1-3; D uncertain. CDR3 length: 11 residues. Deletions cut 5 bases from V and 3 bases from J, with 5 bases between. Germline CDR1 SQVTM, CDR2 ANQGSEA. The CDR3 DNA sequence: TGCAGCGTTCGACTTGGAAACACCATATATTTT. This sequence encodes CSVRLGNTIYF.

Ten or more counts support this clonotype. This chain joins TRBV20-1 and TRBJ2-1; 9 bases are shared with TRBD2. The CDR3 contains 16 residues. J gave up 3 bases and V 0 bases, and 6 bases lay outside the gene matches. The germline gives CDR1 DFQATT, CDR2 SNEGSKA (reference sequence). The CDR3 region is CSARDIGLANYNEQFF. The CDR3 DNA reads TGCAGTGCTAGAGATATAGGACTAGCGAACTACAATGAGCAGTTCTTC.

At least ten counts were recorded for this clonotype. CDR3 sequence reads: CASTSGLVTNQPQHF. The CDR3 DNA is TGTGCCAGCACCTCGGGGCTGGTTACAAATCAGCCCCAGCATTTT. The gene calls are TRBV7-2 and TRBJ1-5, with D possibly matching TRBD1 (5 bases). V lost 7 bases and J 4 bases, leaving 17 bases between the germline ends. There are 15 residues in the CDR3. CDR1 and CDR2 (germline): SGHTA, FQGNSA.

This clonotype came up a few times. CDR3 DNA: TGTGCCAGCAGCTTAGATCCAGGGTTCTTCACAGAGACCCAGTACTTC. Protein sequence: CASSLDPGFFTETQYF. The rearrangement uses TRBV11-2 and TRBJ2-5, with D possibly being TRBD1 (5 bases). The CDR3 runs to 16 residues. Germline V lookup: CDR1 SGHAT, CDR2 FQNNGV. The V end was cut by 0 bases, the J end by 4 bases, with 15 bases between. The whole variable domain, remainder taken from reference TRBV11-2 and TRBJ2-5, is EAGVAQSPRYKIIEKRQSVAFWCNPISGHATLYWYQQILGQGPKLLIQFQNNGVVDDSQLPKDRFSAERLKGVDSTLKIQPAKLEDSAVYLCASSLDPGFFTETQYFGPGTRLLVL.

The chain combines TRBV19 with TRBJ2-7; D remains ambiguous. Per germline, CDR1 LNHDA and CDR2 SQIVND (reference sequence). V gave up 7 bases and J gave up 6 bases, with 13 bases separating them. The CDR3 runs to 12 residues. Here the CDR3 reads CASTERGGEQYF. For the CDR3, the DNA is TGTGCCAGTACTGAACGAGGTGGCGAGCAGTACTTC.

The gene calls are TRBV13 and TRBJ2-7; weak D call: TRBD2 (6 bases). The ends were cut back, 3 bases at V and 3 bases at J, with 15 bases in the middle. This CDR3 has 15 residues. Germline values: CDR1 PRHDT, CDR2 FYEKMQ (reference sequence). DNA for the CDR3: TGTGCCAGCAGCTTGCTCGCGGGGCCTGACTACGAGCAGTACTTC. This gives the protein CASSLLAGPDYEQYF. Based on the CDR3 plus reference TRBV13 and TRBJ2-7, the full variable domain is AAGVIQSPRHLIKEKRETATLKCYPIPRHDTVYWYQQGPGQDPQFLISFYEKMQSDKGSIPDRFSAQQFSDYHSELNMSSLELGDSALYFCASSLLAGPDYEQYFGPGTRLTVT.

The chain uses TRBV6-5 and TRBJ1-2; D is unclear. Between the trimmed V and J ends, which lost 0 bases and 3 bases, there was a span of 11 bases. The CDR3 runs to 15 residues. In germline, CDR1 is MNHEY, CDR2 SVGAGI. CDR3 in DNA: TGTGCCAGCAGTTACTCCTCCCACGGGGACTATGGCTACACCTTC. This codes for CASSYSSHGDYGYTF.

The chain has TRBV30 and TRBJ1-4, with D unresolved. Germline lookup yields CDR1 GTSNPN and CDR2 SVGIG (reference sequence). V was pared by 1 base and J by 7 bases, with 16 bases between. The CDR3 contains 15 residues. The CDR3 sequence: CAWSGDQGEVEKLFF. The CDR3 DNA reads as TGTGCCTGGAGTGGGGATCAAGGAGAGGTTGAAAAACTGTTTTTT.

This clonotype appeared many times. The CDR3 DNA sequence: TGTGCCAGCAGACCGGGACAGGGGGTGGTTGGCTACACCTTC. Residues: CASRPGQGVVGYTF. The rearrangement links TRBV6-4 to TRBJ1-2; 11 positions match TRBD1. The CDR3 runs to 14 residues. V lost 6 bases and J lost 7; bases outside the gene matches: 7. CDR1 and CDR2 from the germline V gene are MRHNA and SNTAGT.

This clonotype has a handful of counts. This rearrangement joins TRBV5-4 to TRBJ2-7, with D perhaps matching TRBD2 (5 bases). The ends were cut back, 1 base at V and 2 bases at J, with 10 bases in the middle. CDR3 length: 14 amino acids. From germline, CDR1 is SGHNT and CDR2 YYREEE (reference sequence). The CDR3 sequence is CASSLRGTAYEQYF. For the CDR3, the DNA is TGTGCCAGCAGCTTGCGGGGTACCGCCTACGAGCAGTACTTC.

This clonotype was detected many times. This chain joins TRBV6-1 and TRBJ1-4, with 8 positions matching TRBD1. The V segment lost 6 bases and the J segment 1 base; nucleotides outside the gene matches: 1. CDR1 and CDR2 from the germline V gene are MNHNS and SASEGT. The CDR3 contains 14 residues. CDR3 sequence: CASRQGGTNEKLFF. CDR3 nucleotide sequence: TGTGCCAGCAGACAGGGGGGAACTAATGAAAAACTGTTTTTT.

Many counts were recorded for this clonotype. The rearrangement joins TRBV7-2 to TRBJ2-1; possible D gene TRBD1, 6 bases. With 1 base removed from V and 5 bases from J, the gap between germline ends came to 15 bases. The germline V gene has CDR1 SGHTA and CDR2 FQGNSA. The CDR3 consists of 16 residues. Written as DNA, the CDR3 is TGTGCCAGCAGCTTAGTCGGTAGGGGGATTAACAATGAGCAGTTCTTC. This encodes CASSLVGRGINNEQFF.

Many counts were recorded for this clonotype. The CDR3 protein is CASSSGQNQPQHF. In DNA form, the CDR3 reads TGTGCCAGCAGCTCGGGACAGAATCAGCCCCAGCATTTT. The chain uses TRBV12-3 or TRBV12-4 and TRBJ1-5, with 7 bases fitting TRBD1. The junction had 3 bases not matched to a gene; V was cut back by 6 bases and J by 4 bases. The CDR3 is 13 amino acids.

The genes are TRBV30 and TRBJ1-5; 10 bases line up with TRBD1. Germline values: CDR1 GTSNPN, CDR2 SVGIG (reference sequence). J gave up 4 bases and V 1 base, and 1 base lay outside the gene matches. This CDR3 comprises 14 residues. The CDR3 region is CAWSGDRGNQPQHF. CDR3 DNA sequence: TGTGCCTGGAGTGGGGACAGGGGTAATCAGCCCCAGCATTTT.

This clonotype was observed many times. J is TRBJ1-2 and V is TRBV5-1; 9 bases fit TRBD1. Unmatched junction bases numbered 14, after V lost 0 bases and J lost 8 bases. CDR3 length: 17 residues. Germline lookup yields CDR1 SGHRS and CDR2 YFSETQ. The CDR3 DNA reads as TGCGCCAGCAGCTTGGAGTTCGGTTCGGGACAGGGAGGCGGCTACACCTTC. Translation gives CASSLEFGSGQGGGYTF.

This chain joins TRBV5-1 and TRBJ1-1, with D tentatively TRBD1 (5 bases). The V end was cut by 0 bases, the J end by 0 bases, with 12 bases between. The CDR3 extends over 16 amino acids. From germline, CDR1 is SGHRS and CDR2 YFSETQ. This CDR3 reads CASSLDLTVMNTEAFF. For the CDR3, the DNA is TGCGCCAGCAGCTTGGACCTGACAGTAATGAACACTGAAGCTTTCTTT.

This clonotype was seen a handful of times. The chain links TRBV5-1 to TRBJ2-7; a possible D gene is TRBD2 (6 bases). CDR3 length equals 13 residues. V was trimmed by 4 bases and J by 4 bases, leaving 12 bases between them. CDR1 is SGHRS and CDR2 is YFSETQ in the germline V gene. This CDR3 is CASSAGPHYEQYF. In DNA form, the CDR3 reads TGCGCCAGCAGCGCGGGACCGCATTACGAGCAGTACTTC.

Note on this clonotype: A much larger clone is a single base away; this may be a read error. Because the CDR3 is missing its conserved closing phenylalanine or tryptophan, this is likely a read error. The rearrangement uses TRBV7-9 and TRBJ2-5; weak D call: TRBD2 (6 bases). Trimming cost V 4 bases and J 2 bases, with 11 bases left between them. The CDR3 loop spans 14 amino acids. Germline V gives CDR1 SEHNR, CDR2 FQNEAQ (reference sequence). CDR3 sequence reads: CASSSTREQETQYL. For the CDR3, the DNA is TGTGCCAGCAGCTCAACACGGGAGCAAGAGACCCAGTACCTC.

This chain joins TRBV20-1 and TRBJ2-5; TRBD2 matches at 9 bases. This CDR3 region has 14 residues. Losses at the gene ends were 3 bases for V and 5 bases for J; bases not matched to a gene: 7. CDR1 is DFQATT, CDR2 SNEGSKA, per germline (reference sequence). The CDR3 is CSASRLAGMETQYF. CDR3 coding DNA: TGCAGTGCTAGTCGGCTAGCGGGGATGGAGACCCAGTACTTC.

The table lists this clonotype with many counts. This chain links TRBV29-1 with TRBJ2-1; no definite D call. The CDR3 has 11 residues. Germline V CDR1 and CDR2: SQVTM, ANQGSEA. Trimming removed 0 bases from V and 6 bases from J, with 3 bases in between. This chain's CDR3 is CSVEDPNEQFF. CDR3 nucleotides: TGCAGCGTTGAAGATCCCAATGAGCAGTTCTTC.

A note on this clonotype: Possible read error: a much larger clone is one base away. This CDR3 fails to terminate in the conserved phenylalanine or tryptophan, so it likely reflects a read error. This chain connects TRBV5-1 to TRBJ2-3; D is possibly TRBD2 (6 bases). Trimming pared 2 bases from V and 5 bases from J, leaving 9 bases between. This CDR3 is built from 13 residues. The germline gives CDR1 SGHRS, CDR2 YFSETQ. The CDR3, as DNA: TGCGCCAGCAGCTTCATCGGGGGAGATACGCAGTATTCT. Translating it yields CASSFIGGDTQYS.